This T cell receptor beta chain derives from a study of cytomegalovirus exposure and HLA in healthy donors. Whole-study findings and limits: There were a few CMV-associated chains whose specificity for CMV antigens was confirmed in vitro. Later analysis associated a missense DCLRE1C variant with TCR beta V- and J-gene trimming.

The V and J ends lost 7 bases and 0 bases respectively, with 18 bases between them. The germline CDR1 and CDR2 sequences are SQVTM and ANQGSEA. There are 16 residues in the CDR3. PCR employed 60 Vbeta and 13 Jbeta primers. Data came from immunoSEQ multiplex PCR; TCRdb stores just in-frame clones and leaves some out. Of 60,000 to 85,000 clones in the sample, about 66% were seen once. Note on this clone: Its target is not known.

The sample was PBMCs. The chain links TRBV29-1 to TRBJ2-2; TRBD2 is a possible D gene (7 bases). The sequence was obtained from a man in his sixties in good health and CMV-seropositive. This chain's CDR3 is CSARGREGPNTGELFF. The DNA for the CDR3 is TGCAGCGCCAGGGGTAGGGAGGGCCCGAACACCGGGGAGCTGTTTTTT.